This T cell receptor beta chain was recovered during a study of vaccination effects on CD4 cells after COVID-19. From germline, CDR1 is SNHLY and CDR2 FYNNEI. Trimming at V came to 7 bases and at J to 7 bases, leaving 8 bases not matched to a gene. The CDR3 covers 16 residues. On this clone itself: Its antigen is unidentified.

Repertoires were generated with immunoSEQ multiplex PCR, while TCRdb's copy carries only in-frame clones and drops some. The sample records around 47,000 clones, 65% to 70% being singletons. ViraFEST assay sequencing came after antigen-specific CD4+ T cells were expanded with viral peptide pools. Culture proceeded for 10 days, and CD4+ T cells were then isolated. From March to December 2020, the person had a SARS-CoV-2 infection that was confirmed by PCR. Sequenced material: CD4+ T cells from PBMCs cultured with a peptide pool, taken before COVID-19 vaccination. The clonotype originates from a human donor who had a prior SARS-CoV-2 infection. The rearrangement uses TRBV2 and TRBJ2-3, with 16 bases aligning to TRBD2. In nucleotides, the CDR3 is TGTGCCAGCACCATCCCGGGACTAGCGGGGGGGAATACGCAGTATTTT. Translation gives CASTIPGLAGGNTQYF.